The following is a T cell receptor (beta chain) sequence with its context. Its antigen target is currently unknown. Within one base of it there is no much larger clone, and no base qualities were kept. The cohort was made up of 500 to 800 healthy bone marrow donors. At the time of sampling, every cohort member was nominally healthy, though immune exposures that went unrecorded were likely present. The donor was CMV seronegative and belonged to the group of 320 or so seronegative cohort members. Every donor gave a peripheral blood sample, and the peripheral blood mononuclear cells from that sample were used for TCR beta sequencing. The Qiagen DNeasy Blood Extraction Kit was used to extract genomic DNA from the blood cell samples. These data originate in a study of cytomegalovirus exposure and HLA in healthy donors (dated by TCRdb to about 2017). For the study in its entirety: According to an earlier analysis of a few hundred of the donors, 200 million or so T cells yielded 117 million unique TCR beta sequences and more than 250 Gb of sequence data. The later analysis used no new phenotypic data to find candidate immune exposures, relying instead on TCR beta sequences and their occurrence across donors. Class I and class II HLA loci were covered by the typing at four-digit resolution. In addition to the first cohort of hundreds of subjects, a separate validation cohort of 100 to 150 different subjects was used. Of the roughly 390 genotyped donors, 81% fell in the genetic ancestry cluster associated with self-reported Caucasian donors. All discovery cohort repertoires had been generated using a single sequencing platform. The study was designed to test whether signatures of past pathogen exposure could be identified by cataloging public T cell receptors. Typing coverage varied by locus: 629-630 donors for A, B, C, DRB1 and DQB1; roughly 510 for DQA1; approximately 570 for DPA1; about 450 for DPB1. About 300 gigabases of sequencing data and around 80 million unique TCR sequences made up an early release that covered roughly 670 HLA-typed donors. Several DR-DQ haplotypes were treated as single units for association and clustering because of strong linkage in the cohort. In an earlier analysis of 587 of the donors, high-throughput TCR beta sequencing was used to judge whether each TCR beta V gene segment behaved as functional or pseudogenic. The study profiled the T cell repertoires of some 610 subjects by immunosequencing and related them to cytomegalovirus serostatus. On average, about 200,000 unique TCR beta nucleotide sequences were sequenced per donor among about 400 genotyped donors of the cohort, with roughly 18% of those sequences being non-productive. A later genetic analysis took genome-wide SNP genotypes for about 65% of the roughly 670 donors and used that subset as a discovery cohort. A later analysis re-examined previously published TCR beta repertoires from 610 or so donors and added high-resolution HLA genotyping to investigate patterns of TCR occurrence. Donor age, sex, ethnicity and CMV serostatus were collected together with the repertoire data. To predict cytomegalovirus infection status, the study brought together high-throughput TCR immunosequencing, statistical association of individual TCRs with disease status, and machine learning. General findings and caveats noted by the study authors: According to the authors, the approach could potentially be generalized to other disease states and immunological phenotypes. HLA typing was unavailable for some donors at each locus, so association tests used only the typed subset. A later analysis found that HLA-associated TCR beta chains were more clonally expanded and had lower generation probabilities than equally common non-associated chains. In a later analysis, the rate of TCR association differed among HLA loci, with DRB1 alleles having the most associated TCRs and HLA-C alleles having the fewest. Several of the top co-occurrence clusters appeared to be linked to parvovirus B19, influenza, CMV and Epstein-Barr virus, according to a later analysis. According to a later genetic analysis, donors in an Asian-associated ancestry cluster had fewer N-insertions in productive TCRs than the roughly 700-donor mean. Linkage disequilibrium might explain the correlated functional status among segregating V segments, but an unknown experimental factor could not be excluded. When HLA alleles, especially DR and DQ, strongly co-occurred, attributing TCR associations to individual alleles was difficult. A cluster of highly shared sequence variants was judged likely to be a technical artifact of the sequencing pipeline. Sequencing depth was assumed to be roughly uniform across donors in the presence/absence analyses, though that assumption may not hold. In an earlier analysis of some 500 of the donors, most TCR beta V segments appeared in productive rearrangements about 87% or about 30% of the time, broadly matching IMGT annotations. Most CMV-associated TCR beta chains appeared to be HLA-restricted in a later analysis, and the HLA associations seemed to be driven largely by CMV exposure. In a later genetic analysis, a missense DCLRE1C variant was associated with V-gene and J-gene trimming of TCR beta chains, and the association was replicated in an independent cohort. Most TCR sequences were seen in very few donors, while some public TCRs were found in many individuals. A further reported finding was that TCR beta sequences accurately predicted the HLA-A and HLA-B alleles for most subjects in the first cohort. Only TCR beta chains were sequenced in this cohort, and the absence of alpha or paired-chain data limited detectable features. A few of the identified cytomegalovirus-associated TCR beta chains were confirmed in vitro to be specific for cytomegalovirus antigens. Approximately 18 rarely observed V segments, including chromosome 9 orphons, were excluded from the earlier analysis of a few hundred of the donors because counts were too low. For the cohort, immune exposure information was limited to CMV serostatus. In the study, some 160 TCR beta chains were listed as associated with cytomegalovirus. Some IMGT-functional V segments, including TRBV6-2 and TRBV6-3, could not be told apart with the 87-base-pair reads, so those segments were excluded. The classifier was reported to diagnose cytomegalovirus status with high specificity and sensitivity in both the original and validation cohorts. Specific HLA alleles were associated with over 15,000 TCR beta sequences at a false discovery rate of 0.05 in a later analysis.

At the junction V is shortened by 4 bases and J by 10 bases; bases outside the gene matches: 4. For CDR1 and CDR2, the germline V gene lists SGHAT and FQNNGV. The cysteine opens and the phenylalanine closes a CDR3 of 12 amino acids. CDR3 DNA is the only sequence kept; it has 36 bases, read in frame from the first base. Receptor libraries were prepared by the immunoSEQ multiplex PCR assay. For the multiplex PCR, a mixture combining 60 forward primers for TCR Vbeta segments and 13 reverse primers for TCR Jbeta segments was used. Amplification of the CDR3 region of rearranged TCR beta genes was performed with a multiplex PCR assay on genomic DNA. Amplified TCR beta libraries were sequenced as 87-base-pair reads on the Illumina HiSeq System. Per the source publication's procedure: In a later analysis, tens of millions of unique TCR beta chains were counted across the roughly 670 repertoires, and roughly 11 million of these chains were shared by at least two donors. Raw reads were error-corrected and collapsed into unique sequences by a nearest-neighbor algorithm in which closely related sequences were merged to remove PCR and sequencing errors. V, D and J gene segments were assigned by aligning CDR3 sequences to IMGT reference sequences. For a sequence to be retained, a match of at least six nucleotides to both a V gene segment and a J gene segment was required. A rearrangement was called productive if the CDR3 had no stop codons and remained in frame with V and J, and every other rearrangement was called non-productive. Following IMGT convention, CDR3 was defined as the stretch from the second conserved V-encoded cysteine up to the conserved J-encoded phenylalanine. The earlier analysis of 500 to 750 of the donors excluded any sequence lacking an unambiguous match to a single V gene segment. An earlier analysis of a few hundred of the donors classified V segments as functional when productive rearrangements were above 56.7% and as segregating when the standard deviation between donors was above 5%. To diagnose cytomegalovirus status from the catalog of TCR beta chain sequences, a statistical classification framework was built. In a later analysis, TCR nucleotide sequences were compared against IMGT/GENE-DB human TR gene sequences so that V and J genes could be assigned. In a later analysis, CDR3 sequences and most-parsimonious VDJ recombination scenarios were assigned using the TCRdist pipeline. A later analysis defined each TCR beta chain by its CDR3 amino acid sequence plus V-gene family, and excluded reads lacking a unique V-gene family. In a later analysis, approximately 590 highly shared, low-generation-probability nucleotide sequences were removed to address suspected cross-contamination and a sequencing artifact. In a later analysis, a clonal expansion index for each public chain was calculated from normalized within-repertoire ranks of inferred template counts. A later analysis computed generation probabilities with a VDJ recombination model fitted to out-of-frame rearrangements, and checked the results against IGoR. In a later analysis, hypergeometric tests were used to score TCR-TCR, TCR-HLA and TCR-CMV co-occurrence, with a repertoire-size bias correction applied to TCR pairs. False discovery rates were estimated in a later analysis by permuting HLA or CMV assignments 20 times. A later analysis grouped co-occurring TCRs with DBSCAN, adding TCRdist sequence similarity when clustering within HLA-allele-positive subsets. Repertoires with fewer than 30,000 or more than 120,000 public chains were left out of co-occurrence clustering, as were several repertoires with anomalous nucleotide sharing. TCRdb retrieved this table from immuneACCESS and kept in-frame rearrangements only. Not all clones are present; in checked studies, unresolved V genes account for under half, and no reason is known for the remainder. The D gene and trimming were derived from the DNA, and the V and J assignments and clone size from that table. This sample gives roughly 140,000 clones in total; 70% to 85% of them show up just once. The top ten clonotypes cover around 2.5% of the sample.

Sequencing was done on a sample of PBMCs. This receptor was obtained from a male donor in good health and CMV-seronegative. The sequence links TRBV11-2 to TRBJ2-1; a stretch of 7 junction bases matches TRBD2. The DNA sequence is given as TGTGCCAGCAGCTCCGGGGGAGGGGAGCAGTTCTTC. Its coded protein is CASSSGGGEQFF.